The clone carrying this T cell receptor (beta chain) was picked up one time. This specimen comes from a study of T cell repertoires in cytomegalovirus infection. TCRdb itself ran the reads through MiXCR, one entry per CDR3 protein. The sample lists some 440,000 distinct CDR3 sequences, under 40% occurring once. The sample taken for sequencing was PBMCs. The receptor's source is a human donor in good health (CMV status not recorded). Some clones in this sample may be carry-over from other donors' samples.

CDR3 residues: CARSPQPLAGPTDTQYF. In DNA, the CDR3 is TGTGCCAGAAGCCCTCAACCACTAGCGGGGCCCACAGATACGCAGTATTTT. V usage is TRBV7-6 and J usage is TRBJ2-3, with 10 nucleotides matching TRBD2. This CDR3 spans 17 amino acids. With V trimmed by 9 bases and J by 2 bases, 14 bases remained unmatched. Germline V gene lookup returns CDR1 SGHVS and CDR2 FNYEAQ.